This T cell receptor (beta chain) was recovered during a study of cytomegalovirus exposure and HLA in healthy donors. The PCR employed 60 Vbeta primers together with 13 Jbeta primers. The protocol was immunoSEQ multiplex PCR, while the TCRdb copy is restricted to in-frame clones and leaves out a portion. The table has some 150,000 clones, approximately 79% seen once. The study, taken as a whole, reports: In a later analysis, HLA-associated beta chains showed higher expansion and lower generation probabilities than comparable chains.

About this clone itself: Its antigen is not identified.

This CDR3 has 14 residues. Per germline, CDR1 MNHEY and CDR2 SVGAGI. V lost 7 bases, J lost 0 bases, and 7 bases lay in between. The chain carries TRBV6-5 and TRBJ2-6; D unclear. Sequencing used PBMCs. The sequence was collected from a man aged 35 to 55 in good health and CMV-seronegative. The CDR3 region has the DNA TGTGCCAGCACGAGGAGCTCTGGGGCCAACGTCCTGACTTTC. This sequence encodes CASTRSSGANVLTF.